Sequencing of this T cell receptor beta chain was carried out in a study of blood T cells in healthy people across ages. This clonotype was found a few times. Its antigen remains unknown. Study results and caveats: TCR beta diversity was tightly associated with the proportion of naive T cells.

A second PCR, run for about 6 to 12 cycles, used a sample-barcoded 5' primer plus a J-beta primer mix. Every sample gave at least 2.5 million paired-end reads containing CDR3. A single record per CDR3 protein comes from TCRdb applying MiXCR to the 5' RACE reads. The sample includes 450,000 to 650,000 distinct CDR3 sequences, less than 25% of them seen just once. V shed 0 bases and J 2 bases; nucleotides not matched to a gene: 8. The CDR3 runs to 17 residues. CDR1 and CDR2 from the germline V gene are LGHDT and YNNKEL (reference sequence). This same sample was also taken into another study, of T cells of mothers and their children. From that report: Thymic selection shapes TCR recombination output in related pairs, and it does so similarly in unrelated pairs. Related pairs of mothers and children showed slightly higher, non-significant overlap versus unrelated pairs.

The receptor's source is a boy between 5 and 17 years old in good health. The genes are TRBV3-1 and TRBJ2-5, with 8 positions matching TRBD2. The source material was blood. CDR3 coding DNA: TGTGCCAGCAGCCAAGATGGGAATAGCGGGGCACAAGAGACCCAGTACTTC. Translation: CASSQDGNSGAQETQYF.